The present entry profiles one T cell receptor (beta chain) with its context. Its specificity is unknown. The data were taken from a study of cytomegalovirus exposure and HLA in healthy donors. Study conclusions and caveats: High sensitivity and specificity were reportedly achieved when the classifier diagnosed cytomegalovirus status.

The PCR contained 60 Vbeta and 13 Jbeta primers. The assay was immunoSEQ multiplex PCR, and TCRdb's table has in-frame clones only and misses some. The sample comprises fewer than 200,000 clones, around three quarters of which are singletons, and 0.6% to 0.7% rests with the top ten. Trimming pared 0 bases from V and 1 base from J, leaving 10 bases between. CDR1 and CDR2 from the germline V gene are SGHRS and YFSETQ. The CDR3 totals 15 residues. The material sequenced was PBMCs. This chain links TRBV5-1 with TRBJ1-1, with D perhaps TRBD1 (6 bases). The sequence was obtained from a boy aged 5-17 years in good health and CMV-seronegative. The CDR3 sequence: CASSLGTGWNTEAFF. In DNA, the CDR3 is TGCGCCAGCAGCTTGGGTACAGGGTGGAACACTGAAGCTTTCTTT.